One sample yielded the 12 T cell receptor beta chains listed below, sequenced in a study of cytomegalovirus exposure and HLA in healthy donors (dated by TCRdb to about 2017). The library was produced with the immunoSEQ multiplex PCR assay. For the multiplex PCR, a mixture combining 60 forward primers for TCR Vbeta segments and 13 reverse primers for TCR Jbeta segments was used. The clones in this table, taken by TCRdb from immuneACCESS, are in-frame only. Not every clone is retained; where verified, under half of the shortfall comes from an unresolved V gene, and the cause of the rest is unknown. The sample records over 150,000 clones, 80% of which are singletons. 9.5% to 15% of the sample rests with the top ten. The sequencing sample was made of PBMCs. The receptors shown here come from a man aged 25 to 45 in good health and CMV-seropositive.

This chain uses TRBV29-1 with TRBJ2-2; TRBD2 is a possible D gene (5 bases). V lost 5 bases and J 7 bases, leaving 8 bases between the germline ends. The V gene's germline CDR1 is SQVTM and CDR2 ANQGSEA. The CDR3 spans 11 residues. CDR3 loop: CSVRDFGELFF. CDR3 nucleotide sequence: TGCAGCGTTCGGGATTTCGGGGAGCTGTTTTTT.

The V gene is TRBV25-1, the J gene TRBJ2-7; possible D gene TRBD1, 6 bases. The CDR3 sequence is 15 residues long. The germline V gene has CDR1 MGHDK and CDR2 SYGVNS. V was trimmed by 2 bases and J by 2 bases, leaving 13 bases between them. The CDR3 DNA reads TGTGCCAGCAGTGAACCTACCGGACAGACCTACGAGCAGTACTTC. Its translation: CASSEPTGQTYEQYF.

This rearrangement joins TRBV4-1 to TRBJ2-7; D possibly corresponds to TRBD2 (5 bases). Per the germline V gene, CDR1 is MGHRA and CDR2 is YSYEKL. The CDR3 loop spans 14 amino acids. V was cut by 0 bases and J by 6 bases, with 12 bases left in between. Written as DNA, the CDR3 is TGCGCCAGCAGCCAAGAAGACGGGATTGGCGAGCAGTACTTC. Protein product: CASSQEDGIGEQYF.

This chain joins TRBV4-1 and TRBJ2-7; 10 bases agree with TRBD1. Germline V CDR1 and CDR2: MGHRA, YSYEKL. V trimming: 3 bases; J trimming: 1 base; junction bases outside the gene matches: 3. The CDR3 has 15 amino acids. The CDR3 here is CASSHRTGGSYEQYF. CDR3 nucleotide sequence: TGCGCCAGCAGCCACCGGACAGGGGGGTCCTACGAGCAGTACTTC.

The chain has TRBV7-9 and TRBJ2-3; no reliable D call. Germline V lookup: CDR1 SEHNR, CDR2 FQNEAQ (reference sequence). Trimming removed 7 bases from V and 6 bases from J, with 23 bases in between. The CDR3 is 16 amino acids. The CDR3 spells CASTQEKRVAGDTQYF. The CDR3 DNA sequence: TGTGCCAGCACCCAAGAAAAACGGGTGGCCGGGGATACGCAGTATTTT.

The chain combines TRBV5-6 with TRBJ1-2; 12 nucleotides match TRBD1. V shed 3 bases and J 7 bases; nucleotides not matched to a gene: 4. Germline V gives CDR1 SGHDT, CDR2 YYEEEE. This CDR3 comprises 14 residues. The CDR3 nucleotides are TGTGCCAGCAGCTGGGACAGGGGGCATCTTGGCTACACCTTC. Protein product: CASSWDRGHLGYTF.

The chain combines TRBV5-1 with TRBJ2-2; D is ambiguous. The V and J ends lost 2 bases and 10 bases respectively, with 9 bases between them. There are 12 residues in the CDR3. CDR1 is SGHRS, CDR2 YFSETQ, per germline. The CDR3 loop is CASSFAGAELFF. CDR3 bases: TGCGCCAGCAGCTTCGCTGGAGCGGAGCTGTTTTTT.

This clone has more than one count but fewer than ten. The chain is built from TRBV5-4 and TRBJ1-1; TRBD1 agrees at 10 bases. The germline V gene has CDR1 SGHNT and CDR2 YYREEE (reference sequence). This CDR3 has 14 amino acids. The ends lost 5 bases at V and 3 bases at J; junction bases unmatched: 4. CDR3: CASSFDRGHTEAFF. The CDR3 region has the DNA TGTGCCAGCAGTTTCGACAGGGGGCACACTGAAGCTTTCTTT. The full variable domain, with the rest looked up from reference TRBV5-4 and TRBJ1-1, is ETGVTQSPTHLIKTRGQQVTLRCSSQSGHNTVSWYQQALGQGPQFIFQYYREEENGRGNFPPRFSGLQFPNYSSELNVNALELDDSALYLCASSFDRGHTEAFFGQGTRLTVV.

The chain has TRBV28 and TRBJ1-1, with a possible D match to TRBD1 (6 bases). CDR1 and CDR2 from the germline V gene are MDHEN and SYDVKM. Between the trimmed V and J ends, which lost 2 bases and 5 bases, there was a span of 12 bases. This CDR3 is built from 14 residues. This chain's CDR3 is CASSLRGGETEAFF. The CDR3 DNA sequence: TGTGCCAGCAGTTTAAGGGGGGGCGAGACTGAAGCTTTCTTT.

The V gene is TRBV19, the J gene TRBJ1-5; D gene uncertain. This CDR3 has 14 amino acids. Trimming removed 7 bases at V and 6 bases at J, with 16 bases between. Germline-derived CDR1 and CDR2 are LNHDA and SQIVND (reference sequence). The CDR3 spells CASTKTGSSQPQHF. The DNA for the CDR3 is TGTGCCAGTACCAAGACTGGGAGTAGTCAGCCCCAGCATTTT.

This clone appeared once. The V gene is TRBV4-2, the J gene TRBJ2-5; TRBD2 agrees at 10 bases. Gene TRBJ2-7 matches the end of the DNA better, so the J call may be wrong. The CDR3 consists of 17 residues. Germline V CDR1 and CDR2: LGHNA, YNFKEQ. The CDR3 sequence is CASSQDIEREGLSEQYF. Here the CDR3 DNA reads TGTGCCAGCAGCCAAGATATAGAGCGGGAGGGCTTATCCGAGCAGTACTTC.

V gene TRBV4-1 combines with J gene TRBJ2-7, with D possibly TRBD2 on 6 matching bases. Germline V gene lookup returns CDR1 MGHRA and CDR2 YSYEKL. This CDR3 is built from 16 residues. The ends were cut back, 1 base at V and 1 base at J, with 14 bases in the middle. The CDR3 protein is CASSQVASDSSYEQYF. DNA of the CDR3: TGCGCCAGCAGCCAAGTAGCTAGCGACTCATCCTACGAGCAGTACTTC.